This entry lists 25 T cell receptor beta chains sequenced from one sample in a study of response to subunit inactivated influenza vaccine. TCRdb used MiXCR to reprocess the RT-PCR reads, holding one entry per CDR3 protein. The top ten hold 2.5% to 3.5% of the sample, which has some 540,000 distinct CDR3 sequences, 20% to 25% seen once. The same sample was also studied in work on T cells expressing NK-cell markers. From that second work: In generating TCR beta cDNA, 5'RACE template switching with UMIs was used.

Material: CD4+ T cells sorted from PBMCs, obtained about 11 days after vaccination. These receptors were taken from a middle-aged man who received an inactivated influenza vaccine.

CDR3 region: CASSLVLNSYNEQFF. CDR3 sequence (DNA): TGTGCCAGCAGCTTAGTACTCAACTCCTACAATGAGCAGTTCTTC. The chain has TRBV7-2 and TRBJ2-1; unclear D gene. In germline, CDR1 is SGHTA, CDR2 FQGNSA. Trimming cost V 1 base and J 0 bases, with 7 bases left between them. The CDR3 totals 15 residues. The full variable domain, rest sourced from reference TRBV7-2 and TRBJ2-1, is GAGVSQSPSNKVTEKGKDVELRCDPISGHTALYWYRQSLGQGLEFLIYFQGNSAPDKSGLPSDRFSAERTGGSVSTLTIQRTQQEDSAVYLCASSLVLNSYNEQFFGPGTRLTVL.

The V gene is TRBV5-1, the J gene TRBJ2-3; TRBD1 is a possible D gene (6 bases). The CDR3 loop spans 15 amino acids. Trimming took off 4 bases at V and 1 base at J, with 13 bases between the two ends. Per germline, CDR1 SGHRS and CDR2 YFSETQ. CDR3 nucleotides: TGCGCCAGCAGCACCGGACAGAGGCGCACAGATACGCAGTATTTT. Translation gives CASSTGQRRTDTQYF.

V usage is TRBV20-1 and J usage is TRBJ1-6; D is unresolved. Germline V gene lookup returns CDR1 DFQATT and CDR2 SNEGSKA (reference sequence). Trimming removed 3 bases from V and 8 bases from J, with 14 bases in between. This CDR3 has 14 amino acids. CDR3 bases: TGCAGTGCTAGTAGCGACTCCAACCATTCACCCCTCCACTTT. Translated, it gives CSASSDSNHSPLHF.

The CDR3 DNA is TGTGCCAGCAGCCCGGACAGGATGCATGAAGCTTTCTTT. This encodes CASSPDRMHEAFF. J is TRBJ1-1 and V is TRBV7-8, with 7 bases aligning to TRBD1. This CDR3 has 13 residues. V gave up 5 bases and J gave up 7 bases; unmatched junction bases: 7. Germline V gene data show CDR1 as SGHVS and CDR2 as FQNEAQ.

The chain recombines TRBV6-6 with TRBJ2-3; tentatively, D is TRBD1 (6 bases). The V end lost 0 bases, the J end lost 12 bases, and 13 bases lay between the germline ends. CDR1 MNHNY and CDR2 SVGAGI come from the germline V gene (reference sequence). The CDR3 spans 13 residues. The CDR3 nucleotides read TGTGCCAGCAGTTACTCCGACAGGCTTGGTCAGTATTTT. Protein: CASSYSDRLGQYF.

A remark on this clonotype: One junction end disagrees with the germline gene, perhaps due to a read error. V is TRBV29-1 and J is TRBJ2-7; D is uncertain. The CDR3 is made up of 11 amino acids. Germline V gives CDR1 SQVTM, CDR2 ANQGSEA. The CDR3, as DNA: TGCAGCGTTGGGTCATCGGGTAGGGCCGACTTC. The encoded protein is CSVGSSGRADF.

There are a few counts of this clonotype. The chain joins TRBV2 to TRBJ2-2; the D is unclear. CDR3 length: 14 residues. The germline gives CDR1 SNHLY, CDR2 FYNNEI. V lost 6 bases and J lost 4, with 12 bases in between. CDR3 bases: TGTGCCAGCAGGGGGAAGGTTTCCACCGGGGAGCTGTTTTTT. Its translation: CASRGKVSTGELFF.

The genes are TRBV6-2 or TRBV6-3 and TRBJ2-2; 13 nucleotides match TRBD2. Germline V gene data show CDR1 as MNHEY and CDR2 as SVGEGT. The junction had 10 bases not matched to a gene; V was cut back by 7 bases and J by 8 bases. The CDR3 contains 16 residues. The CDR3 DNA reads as TGTGCCAGCACCCGACTAGCGGGAGGAACGGAGGGGGAGCTGTTTTTT. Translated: CASTRLAGGTEGELFF.

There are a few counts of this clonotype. The CDR3 loop reads CSATRGPANTGELFF. The CDR3 region has the DNA TGCAGTGCTACCCGAGGACCCGCGAACACCGGGGAGCTGTTTTTT. V and J are TRBV20-1 and TRBJ2-2; D uncertain. Trimming stripped 4 bases from V and 0 bases from J, with 12 bases between. CDR3 length: 15 amino acids. Germline-derived CDR1 and CDR2 are DFQATT and SNEGSKA (reference sequence).

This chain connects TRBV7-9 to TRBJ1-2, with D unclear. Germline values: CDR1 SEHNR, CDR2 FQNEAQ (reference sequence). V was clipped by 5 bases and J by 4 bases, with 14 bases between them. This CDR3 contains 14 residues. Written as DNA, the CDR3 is TGTGCCAGCAGCCCCTGGCCAGAAAGCTATGGCTACACCTTC. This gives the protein CASSPWPESYGYTF.

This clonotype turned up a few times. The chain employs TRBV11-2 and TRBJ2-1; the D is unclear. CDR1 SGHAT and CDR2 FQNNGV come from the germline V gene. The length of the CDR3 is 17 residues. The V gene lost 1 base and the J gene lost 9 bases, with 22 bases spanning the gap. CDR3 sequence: CASSLVPRTTPPSEQFF. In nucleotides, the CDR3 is TGTGCCAGCAGCTTAGTCCCCCGTACCACACCCCCCAGTGAGCAGTTCTTC.

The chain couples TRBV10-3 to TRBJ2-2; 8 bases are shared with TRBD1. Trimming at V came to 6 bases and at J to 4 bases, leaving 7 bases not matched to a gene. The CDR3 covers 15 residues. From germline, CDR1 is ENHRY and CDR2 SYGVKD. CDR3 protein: CAISLDRARTGELFF. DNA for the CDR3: TGTGCCATCAGCCTGGACAGGGCCCGCACCGGGGAGCTGTTTTTT.

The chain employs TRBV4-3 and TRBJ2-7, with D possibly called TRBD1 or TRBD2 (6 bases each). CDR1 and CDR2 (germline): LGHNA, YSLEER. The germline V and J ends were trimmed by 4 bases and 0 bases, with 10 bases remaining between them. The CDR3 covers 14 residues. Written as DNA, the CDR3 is TGCGCCAGCAGCCCGGGGGCCCACTCCTACGAGCAGTACTTC. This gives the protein CASSPGAHSYEQYF.

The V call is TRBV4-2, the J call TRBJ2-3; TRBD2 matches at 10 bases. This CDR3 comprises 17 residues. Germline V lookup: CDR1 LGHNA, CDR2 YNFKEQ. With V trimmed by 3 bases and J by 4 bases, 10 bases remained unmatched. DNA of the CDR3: TGTGCCAGCAGCCAGGGAGCTAGCGGGGGTTCCCCAGATACGCAGTATTTT. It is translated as CASSQGASGGSPDTQYF.

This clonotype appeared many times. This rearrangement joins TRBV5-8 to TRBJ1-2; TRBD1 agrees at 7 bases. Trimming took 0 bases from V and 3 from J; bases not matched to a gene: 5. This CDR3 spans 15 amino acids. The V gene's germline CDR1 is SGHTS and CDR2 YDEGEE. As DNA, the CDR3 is TGTGCCAGCAGCTTGGTCCGGACAGGTGACTATGGCTACACCTTC. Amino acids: CASSLVRTGDYGYTF.

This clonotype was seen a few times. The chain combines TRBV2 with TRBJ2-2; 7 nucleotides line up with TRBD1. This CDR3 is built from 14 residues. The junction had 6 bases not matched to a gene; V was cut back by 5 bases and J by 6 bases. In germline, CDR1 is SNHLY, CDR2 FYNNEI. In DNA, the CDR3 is TGTGCCAGCAGTCTCAGACAGGGCCCCGGGGAGCTGTTTTTT. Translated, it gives CASSLRQGPGELFF.

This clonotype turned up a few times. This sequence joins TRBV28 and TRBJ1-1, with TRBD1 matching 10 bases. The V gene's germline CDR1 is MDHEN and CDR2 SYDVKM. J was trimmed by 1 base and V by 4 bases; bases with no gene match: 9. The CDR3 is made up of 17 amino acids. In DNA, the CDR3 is TGTGCCAGCAGTTCCGGGACAGGGGCGGGAGAGAACACTGAAGCTTTCTTT. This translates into CASSSGTGAGENTEAFF.

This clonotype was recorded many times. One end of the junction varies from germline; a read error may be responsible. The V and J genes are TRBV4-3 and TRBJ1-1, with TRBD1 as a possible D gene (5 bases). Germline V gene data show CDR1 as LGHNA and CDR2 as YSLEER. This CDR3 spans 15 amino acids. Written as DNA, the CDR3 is TGCGCCAGCAGACAAGATGTGGGGCCGGGCACTGAAGCTTTCTTT. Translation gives CASRQDVGPGTEAFF.

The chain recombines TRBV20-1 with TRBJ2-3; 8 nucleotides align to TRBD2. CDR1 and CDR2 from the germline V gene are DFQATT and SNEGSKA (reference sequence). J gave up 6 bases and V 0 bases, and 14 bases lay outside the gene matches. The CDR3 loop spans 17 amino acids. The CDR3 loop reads CSAREGILAVGSDTQYF. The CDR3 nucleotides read TGCAGTGCTAGAGAGGGGATACTAGCGGTAGGTTCGGATACGCAGTATTTT.

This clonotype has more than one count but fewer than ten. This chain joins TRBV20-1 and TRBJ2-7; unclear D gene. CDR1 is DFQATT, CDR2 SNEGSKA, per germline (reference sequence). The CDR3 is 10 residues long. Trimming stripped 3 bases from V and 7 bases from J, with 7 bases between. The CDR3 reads CSARGEEQYF. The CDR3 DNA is TGCAGTGCTAGGGGTGAAGAGCAGTACTTC.

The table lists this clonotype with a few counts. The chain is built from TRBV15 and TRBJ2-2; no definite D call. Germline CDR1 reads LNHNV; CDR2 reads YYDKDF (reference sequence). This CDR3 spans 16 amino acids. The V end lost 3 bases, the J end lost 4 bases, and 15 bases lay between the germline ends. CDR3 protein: CATSSGGEDGTGELFF. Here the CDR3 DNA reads TGTGCCACCAGCAGTGGTGGCGAGGACGGCACCGGGGAGCTGTTTTTT.

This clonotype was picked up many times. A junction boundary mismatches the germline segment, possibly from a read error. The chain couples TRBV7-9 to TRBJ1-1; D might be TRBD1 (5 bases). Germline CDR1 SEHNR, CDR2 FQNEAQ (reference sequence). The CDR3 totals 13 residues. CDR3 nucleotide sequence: TGCGCCAGCAGCTTGAGAGGGGACACTGAAGCTTTCTTT. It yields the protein CASSLRGDTEAFF. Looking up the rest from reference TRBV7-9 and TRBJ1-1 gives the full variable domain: DTGVSQNPRHKITKRGQNVTFRCDPISEHNRLYWYRQTLGQGPEFLTYFQNEAQLEKSRLLSDRFSAERPKGSFSTLEIQRTEQGDSAMYLCASSLRGDTEAFFGQGTRLTVV.

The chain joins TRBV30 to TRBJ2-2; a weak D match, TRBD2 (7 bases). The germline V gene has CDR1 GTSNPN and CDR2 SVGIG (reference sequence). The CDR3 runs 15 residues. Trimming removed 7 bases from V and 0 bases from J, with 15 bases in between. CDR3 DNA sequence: TGTGCCTATTCTAGGGGGGGTTCGAACACCGGGGAGCTGTTTTTT. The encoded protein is CAYSRGGSNTGELFF. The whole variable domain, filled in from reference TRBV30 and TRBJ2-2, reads SQTIHQWPATLVQPVGSPLSLECTVEGTSNPNLYWYRQAAGRGLQLLFYSVGIGQISSEVPQNLSASRPQDRQFILSSKKLLLSDSGFYLCAYSRGGSNTGELFFGEGSRLTVL.

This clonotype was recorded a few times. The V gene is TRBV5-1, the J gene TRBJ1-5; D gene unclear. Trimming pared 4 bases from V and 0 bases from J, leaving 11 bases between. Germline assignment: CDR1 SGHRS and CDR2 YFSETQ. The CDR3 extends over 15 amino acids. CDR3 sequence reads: CASSPGIVSNQPQHF. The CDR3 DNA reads TGCGCCAGCAGCCCCGGGATAGTTAGCAATCAGCCCCAGCATTTT. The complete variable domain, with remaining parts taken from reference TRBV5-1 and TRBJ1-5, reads KAGVTQTPRYLIKTRGQQVTLSCSPISGHRSVSWYQQTPGQGLQFLFEYFSETQRNKGNFPGRFSGRQFSNSRSEMNVSTLELGDSALYLCASSPGIVSNQPQHFGDGTRLSIL.

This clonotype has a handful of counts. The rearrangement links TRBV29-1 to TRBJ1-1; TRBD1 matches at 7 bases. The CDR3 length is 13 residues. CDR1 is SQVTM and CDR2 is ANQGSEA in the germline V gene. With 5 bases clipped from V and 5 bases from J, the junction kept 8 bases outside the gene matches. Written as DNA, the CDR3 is TGCAGCGTTAACAAGGGGGCGAAGACTGAAGCTTTCTTT. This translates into CSVNKGAKTEAFF.